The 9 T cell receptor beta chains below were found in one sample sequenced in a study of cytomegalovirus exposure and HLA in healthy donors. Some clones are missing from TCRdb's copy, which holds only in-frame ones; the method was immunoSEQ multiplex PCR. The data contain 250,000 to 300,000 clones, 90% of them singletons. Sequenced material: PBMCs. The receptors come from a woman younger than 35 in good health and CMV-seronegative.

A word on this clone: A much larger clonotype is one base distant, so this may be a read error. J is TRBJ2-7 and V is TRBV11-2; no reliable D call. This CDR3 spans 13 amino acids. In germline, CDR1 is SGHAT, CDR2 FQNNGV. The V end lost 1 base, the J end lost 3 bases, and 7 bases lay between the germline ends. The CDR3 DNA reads TGTGCCAGCAGCTTAGGGCAAAACTACGAGCAGTACTTC. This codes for CASSLGQNYEQYF.

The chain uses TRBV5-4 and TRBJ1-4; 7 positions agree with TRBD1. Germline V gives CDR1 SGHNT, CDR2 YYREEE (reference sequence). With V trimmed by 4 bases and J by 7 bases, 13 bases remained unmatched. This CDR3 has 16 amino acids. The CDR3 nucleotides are TGTGCCAGCAGCAGACGAGTGGCAGGGGGAGGTGAAAAACTGTTTTTT. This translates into CASSRRVAGGGEKLFF.

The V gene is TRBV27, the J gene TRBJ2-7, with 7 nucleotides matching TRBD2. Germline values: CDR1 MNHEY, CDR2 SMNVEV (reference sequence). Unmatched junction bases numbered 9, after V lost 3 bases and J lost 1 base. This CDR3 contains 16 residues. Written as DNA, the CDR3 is TGTGCCAGCAGTTTGATCGCGGGGGAGCTTTCCTACGAGCAGTACTTC. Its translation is CASSLIAGELSYEQYF.

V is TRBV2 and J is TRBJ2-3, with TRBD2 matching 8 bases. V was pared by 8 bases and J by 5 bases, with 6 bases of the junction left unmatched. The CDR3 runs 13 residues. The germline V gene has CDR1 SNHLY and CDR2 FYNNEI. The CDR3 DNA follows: TGTGCCAGCCGGGGGGGGGATGGAGATACGCAGTATTTT. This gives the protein CASRGGDGDTQYF.

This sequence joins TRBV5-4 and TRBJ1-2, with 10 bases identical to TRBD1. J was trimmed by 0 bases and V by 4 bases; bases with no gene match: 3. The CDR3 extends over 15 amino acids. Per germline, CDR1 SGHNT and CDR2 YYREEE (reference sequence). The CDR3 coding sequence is TGTGCCAGCAGCAAGGGACAGGGGCCTAACTATGGCTACACCTTC. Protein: CASSKGQGPNYGYTF. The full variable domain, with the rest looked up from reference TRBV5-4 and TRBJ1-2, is ETGVTQSPTHLIKTRGQQVTLRCSSQSGHNTVSWYQQALGQGPQFIFQYYREEENGRGNFPPRFSGLQFPNYSSELNVNALELDDSALYLCASSKGQGPNYGYTFGSGTRLTVV.

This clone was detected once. CDR3 loop: CASSVQGGDNTGELFF. The CDR3 DNA is TGCGCCAGCAGCGTCCAAGGGGGGGACAACACCGGGGAGCTGTTTTTT. The J gene is TRBJ2-2, the V gene TRBV5-1; D possibly corresponds to TRBD2 (7 bases). The V end was cut by 4 bases, the J end by 2 bases, with 15 bases between. There are 16 residues in the CDR3. CDR1 and CDR2 (germline): SGHRS, YFSETQ.

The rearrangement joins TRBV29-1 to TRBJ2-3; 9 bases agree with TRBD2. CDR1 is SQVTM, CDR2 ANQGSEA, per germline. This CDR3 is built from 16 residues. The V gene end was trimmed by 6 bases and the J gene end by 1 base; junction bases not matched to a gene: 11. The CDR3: CSVVLAGVGRTDTQYF. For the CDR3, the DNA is TGCAGCGTAGTCTTAGCGGGGGTGGGGCGCACAGATACGCAGTATTTT.

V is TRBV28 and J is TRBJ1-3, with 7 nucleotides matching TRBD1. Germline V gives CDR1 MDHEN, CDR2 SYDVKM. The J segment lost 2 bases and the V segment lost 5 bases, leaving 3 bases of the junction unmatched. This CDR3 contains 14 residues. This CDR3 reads CASSKDRAGNTIYF. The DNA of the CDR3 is TGTGCCAGCAGTAAAGACAGGGCTGGAAACACCATATATTTT.

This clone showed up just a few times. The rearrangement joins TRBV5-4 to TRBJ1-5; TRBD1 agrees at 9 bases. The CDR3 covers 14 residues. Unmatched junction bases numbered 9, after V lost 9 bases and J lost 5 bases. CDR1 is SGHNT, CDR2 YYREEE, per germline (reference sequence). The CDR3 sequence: CATKDRGDDQPQHF. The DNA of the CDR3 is TGTGCCACCAAGGACAGGGGAGACGATCAGCCCCAGCATTTT.